This TCR beta chain stems from a study of blood T cell repertoires in COVID-19. As for the study in general: Samples representing acute and convalescent COVID-19 were sourced from the United States, Italy and Spain. In each case, the material was cDNA or gDNA derived from T cells, B-cell-depleted T cells, or PBMCs.

Germline V gene sequence: CDR1 MGHDK, CDR2 SYGVNS. Trimming at V came to 8 bases and at J to 2 bases, leaving 16 bases not matched to a gene. The CDR3 is made up of 17 amino acids. Under the authors' procedure: Reference gene primer amplification yielded estimated nucleated cell counts. Here immunoSEQ multiplex PCR was the method, and the copy in TCRdb shows in-frame clones only, minus some. The DNA gave D and trimming, while V, J and clone size come from that table. The sample has about 120,000 clones; around 79% are singletons. The source material was peripheral blood. This TCR was recovered from a woman aged 80 or over with active or convalescent COVID-19. The V call is TRBV25-1, the J call TRBJ1-1, with 8 bases fitting TRBD1. CDR3 protein: CASREDRGGSGNTEAFF. The CDR3 nucleotides are TGTGCCAGCCGCGAAGACAGGGGAGGATCTGGAAACACTGAAGCTTTCTTT. Together with reference TRBV25-1 and TRBJ1-1, the CDR3 gives the full variable domain: EADIYQTPRYLVIGTGKKITLECSQTMGHDKMYWYQQDPGMELHLIHYSYGVNSTEKGDLSSESTVSRIRTEHFPLTLESARPSHTSQYLCASREDRGGSGNTEAFFGQGTRLTVV.